A single sample gave rise to the 31 T cell receptor beta chains below, sequenced in a study of blood T cells in healthy people across ages. Through a sample-barcoded 5' primer and a J-beta primer mix, a second PCR was run for roughly 7 to 11 cycles. MiXCR was run by TCRdb on the 5' RACE reads, yielding one entry per CDR3 protein. The table includes 790,000 or so distinct CDR3 sequences, approximately 60% detected once. Material for sequencing was blood. These receptors were obtained from a middle-aged man in good health.

This chain uses TRBV3-1 with TRBJ2-1; 8 positions agree with TRBD2. Germline CDR1 LGHDT, CDR2 YNNKEL (reference sequence). Trimming took 0 bases from V and 4 from J; bases not matched to a gene: 11. This CDR3 has 18 residues. The CDR3, as DNA: TGTGCCAGCAGCCAAGATTGGTATAATAGCGGGGAATACAATGAGCAGTTCTTC. Its translation is CASSQDWYNSGEYNEQFF.

The chain is built from TRBV4-1 and TRBJ1-2, with D tentatively TRBD1 (6 bases). V was shortened by 0 bases and J by 2 bases, with 16 bases between the two germline ends. The CDR3 contains 17 residues. CDR1 is MGHRA and CDR2 is YSYEKL in the germline V gene. This CDR3 is CASSQEGGGIPNYGYTF. CDR3 coding DNA: TGCGCCAGCAGCCAAGAGGGGGGCGGAATACCCAACTATGGCTACACCTTC.

This clonotype was seen only a few times. The V gene is TRBV12-3 or TRBV12-4, the J gene TRBJ2-7; D remains ambiguous. Trimming shortened V by 8 bases and J by 2 bases, and 10 bases separated the two germline ends. The CDR3 is made up of 12 amino acids. The CDR3 reads CASGDVTYEQYF. The CDR3 region has the DNA TGTGCCAGCGGGGATGTCACCTACGAGCAGTACTTC.

This clonotype appeared a few times. The chain uses TRBV7-2 and TRBJ2-1; 10 nucleotides line up with TRBD2. V was clipped by 2 bases and J by 9 bases; unmatched bases: 7. This CDR3 has 15 residues. Per the germline V gene, CDR1 is SGHTA and CDR2 is FQGNSA. CDR3 in amino acids: CASSLLAGVEGEQFF. The CDR3 DNA reads as TGTGCCAGCAGCTTACTAGCGGGAGTTGAAGGTGAGCAGTTCTTC.

Many counts were recorded for this clonotype. V and J are TRBV7-3 and TRBJ2-5; possibly TRBD1 for D (5 bases). V gave up 0 bases and J gave up 1 base, with 9 bases separating them. This CDR3 is built from 15 residues. CDR1 and CDR2 (germline): SGHTA, FQGTGA. Here the CDR3 DNA reads TGTGCCAGCAGCTTAACGCTGGGGCTCCAAGAGACCCAGTACTTC. Translation gives CASSLTLGLQETQYF.

The chain is built from TRBV7-2 and TRBJ2-3; TRBD1 aligns across 10 bases. The ends lost 5 bases at V and 5 bases at J; junction bases unmatched: 13. The CDR3 covers 17 residues. The germline V gene encodes CDR1 SGHTA and CDR2 FQGNSA. CDR3 protein: CASSQRNRDRGRDTQYF. CDR3 coding DNA: TGTGCCAGCAGCCAGCGAAACCGGGACAGGGGACGAGATACGCAGTATTTT.

This clonotype was seen a handful of times. The gene calls are TRBV4-2 and TRBJ2-1, with 9 nucleotides matching TRBD2. The trim removed 6 bases at V and 0 bases at J, leaving 3 bases unmatched. The CDR3 extends over 15 amino acids. Germline CDR1 reads LGHNA; CDR2 reads YNFKEQ. In DNA form, the CDR3 reads TGTGCCAGCAGAGAGCGGGAGGTCTCCTACAATGAGCAGTTCTTC. This encodes CASREREVSYNEQFF.

This rearrangement joins TRBV7-7 to TRBJ2-2; no firm D call. The CDR3 is 14 residues long. V was clipped by 1 base and J by 1 base, with 4 bases between them. Germline assignment: CDR1 SSHAT and CDR2 FNYEAQ (reference sequence). CDR3 in DNA: TGTGCCAGCAGCTTAGAACGGAACACCGGGGAGCTGTTTTTT. This sequence encodes CASSLERNTGELFF.

The chain links TRBV6-2 or TRBV6-3 to TRBJ2-7, with 10 bases fitting TRBD2. The CDR3 is 15 amino acids. The V segment lost 1 base and the J segment 4 bases; nucleotides outside the gene matches: 4. Germline CDR1 reads MNHEY; CDR2 reads SVGEGT. In nucleotides, the CDR3 is TGTGCCAGCAGTTACTGGCTAGCGGGAGAGTACGAGCAGTACTTC. Translation: CASSYWLAGEYEQYF.

This chain joins TRBV10-1 and TRBJ2-1; 9 bases fit TRBD2. The J segment lost 2 bases and the V segment lost 8 bases, leaving 10 bases of the junction unmatched. This CDR3 has 16 amino acids. The germline V gene has CDR1 WNHNN and CDR2 SYGVQD (reference sequence). CDR3 coding DNA: TGCGCCAGCCAGAAAATAGCGGGAGAGCCCTACAATGAGCAGTTCTTC. It yields the protein CASQKIAGEPYNEQFF.

The table lists this clonotype with a few counts. CDR3 in amino acids: CASREGLRRTHNEQFF. The CDR3 DNA reads TGTGCCAGCAGGGAGGGACTCCGACGGACCCACAATGAGCAGTTCTTC. The rearrangement links TRBV6-5 to TRBJ2-1, with D possibly matching TRBD2 (6 bases). Germline V gene sequence: CDR1 MNHEY, CDR2 SVGAGI. The CDR3 has 16 residues. With 6 bases removed from V and 5 bases from J, the gap between germline ends came to 20 bases.

This CDR3 is CASSQVPGQGSVDEQFF. The CDR3 bases are TGCGCCAGCAGCCAAGTACCGGGACAGGGGTCTGTGGATGAGCAGTTCTTC. The rearrangement uses TRBV4-1 and TRBJ2-1; 10 nucleotides agree with TRBD1. After removal of 1 base from V and 8 bases from J, the junction contained 11 bases not matched to a gene. CDR3 length: 17 amino acids. Germline lookup yields CDR1 MGHRA and CDR2 YSYEKL.

J is TRBJ2-4 and V is TRBV20-1; D gene unclear. Judging by the DNA end, TRBJ2-7 fits better; the J call may be wrong. This CDR3 region has 12 residues. The germline V gene encodes CDR1 DFQATT and CDR2 SNEGSKA (reference sequence). The CDR3 DNA reads TGCAGTGCTAGTGAGGCTCTAAACGAGCAGTACTTC. Protein product: CSASEALNEQYF.

J is TRBJ1-1 and V is TRBV3-1; no firm D call. The CDR3 consists of 13 residues. V was cut by 4 bases and J by 4 bases, with 10 bases left in between. Looked up from germline, CDR1 is LGHDT and CDR2 is YNNKEL (reference sequence). CDR3 sequence: CASSLIESTEAFF. In DNA form, the CDR3 reads TGTGCCAGCAGCCTCATCGAATCCACTGAAGCTTTCTTT.

In its sample, this clonotype was seen many times. V is TRBV27 and J is TRBJ1-5; 7 bases align to TRBD1. The V segment lost 6 bases and the J segment 0 bases; nucleotides outside the gene matches: 5. The CDR3 spans 15 residues. The V gene's germline CDR1 is MNHEY and CDR2 SMNVEV (reference sequence). Here the CDR3 reads CASSQQGYSNQPQHF. In DNA form, the CDR3 reads TGTGCCAGCAGCCAACAGGGGTATAGCAATCAGCCCCAGCATTTT.

This chain uses TRBV20-1 with TRBJ2-7; D unresolved. Trimming pared 5 bases from V and 6 bases from J, leaving 11 bases between. Germline values: CDR1 DFQATT, CDR2 SNEGSKA (reference sequence). The CDR3 totals 11 residues. The CDR3 sequence: CSAERHPEQYF. The CDR3 DNA is TGCAGTGCTGAGAGACACCCCGAGCAGTACTTC.

The V gene is TRBV2, the J gene TRBJ1-6; D is unresolved. The germline gives CDR1 SNHLY, CDR2 FYNNEI. V lost 2 bases and J lost 0, with 8 bases in between. The CDR3 is made up of 16 amino acids. The CDR3 spells CASSEQKPSYNSPLHF. In DNA, the CDR3 is TGTGCCAGCAGTGAACAAAAGCCCTCCTATAATTCACCCCTCCACTTT.

This chain uses TRBV5-1 with TRBJ2-3; 15 bases map to TRBD2. The CDR3 is made up of 18 amino acids. Trimming at V came to 4 bases and at J to 0 bases, leaving 6 bases not matched to a gene. Germline loops: CDR1 SGHRS, CDR2 YFSETQ. The CDR3 DNA is TGCGCCAGCAGCAAAGGGACTAGCGGGAGGCCTAGCACAGATACGCAGTATTTT. Protein product: CASSKGTSGRPSTDTQYF.

The chain is built from TRBV29-1 and TRBJ1-2; a weak D match, TRBD1 (5 bases). Germline V gene sequence: CDR1 SQVTM, CDR2 ANQGSEA. The V end lost 3 bases, the J end lost 3 bases, and 20 bases lay between the germline ends. The CDR3 runs to 16 residues. This CDR3 is CSVDLSGTAGHYGYTF. CDR3 DNA sequence: TGCAGCGTTGACCTTTCCGGGACCGCCGGCCACTATGGCTACACCTTC.

The V and J genes are TRBV10-3 and TRBJ1-2; the D gene is possibly TRBD1 (5 bases). Trimming stripped 7 bases from V and 4 bases from J, with 16 bases between. There are 14 residues in the CDR3. In germline, CDR1 is ENHRY, CDR2 SYGVKD. The CDR3 nucleotides read TGTGCCATCAAAGGTTTTAGACAGTCCTATGGCTACACCTTC. Its translation is CAIKGFRQSYGYTF.

The genes are TRBV9 and TRBJ1-2; 12 bases are shared with TRBD1. J was trimmed by 5 bases and V by 6 bases; bases with no gene match: 8. The germline V gene has CDR1 SGDLS and CDR2 YYNGEE. The CDR3 totals 15 residues. The CDR3 here is CASIGPGQGAYGYTF. In DNA, the CDR3 is TGTGCCAGCATCGGACCGGGACAGGGGGCGTATGGCTACACCTTC.

This clonotype was counted only a few times. The rearrangement joins TRBV2 to TRBJ2-5; TRBD2 is a possible D gene (6 bases). The J call is in doubt because the DNA end fits TRBJ2-7 better. The CDR3 is 12 amino acids. Germline assignment: CDR1 SNHLY and CDR2 FYNNEI. The CDR3 protein is CASSVEGDEQYF. DNA for the CDR3: TGTGCCAGCAGTGTGGAGGGTGACGAGCAGTACTTC.

V usage is TRBV28 and J usage is TRBJ2-5, with 10 bases identical to TRBD1. This CDR3 has 14 amino acids. The V and J ends lost 10 bases and 4 bases, in that order; junction bases with no gene match: 9. Germline CDR1 reads MDHEN; CDR2 reads SYDVKM. The CDR3 DNA follows: TGTGCCACTTCGGGGGGGACAGGGGTAGAGACCCAGTACTTC. It encodes CATSGGTGVETQYF.

The rearrangement links TRBV13 to TRBJ2-7; the D call may be TRBD1 or TRBD2 (5 bases each). CDR1 is PRHDT, CDR2 FYEKMQ, per germline (reference sequence). V gave up 5 bases and J gave up 10 bases, with 15 bases separating them. This CDR3 comprises 12 residues. CDR3: CASSLGAESQYF. The DNA of the CDR3 is TGTGCCAGCAGCCTCGGGGCGGAGAGCCAGTACTTC.

The chain has TRBV12-3 or TRBV12-4 and TRBJ2-5, with 7 bases matching TRBD1. The CDR3 spans 19 residues. V dropped 3 bases and J dropped 5; count of bases not matched to a gene: 21. In DNA form, the CDR3 reads TGTGCCAGCAGTTTGGGTCTTGGGAGACAGGGATACTTGGAGGAGACCCAGTACTTC. Amino acid sequence: CASSLGLGRQGYLEETQYF.

Only a few counts were recorded for this clonotype. The chain employs TRBV15 and TRBJ2-5; 15 nucleotides line up with TRBD2. In germline, CDR1 is LNHNV, CDR2 YYDKDF (reference sequence). CDR3 length equals 19 residues. Germline trimming cut 6 bases from V and 2 bases from J; bases unmatched to any gene: 13. The CDR3 region is CATRVNPGLAGGSQETQYF. CDR3 bases: TGTGCCACCAGAGTTAACCCGGGACTAGCGGGGGGTTCTCAAGAGACCCAGTACTTC.

This sequence joins TRBV29-1 and TRBJ1-1, with no clear D. Germline V gives CDR1 SQVTM, CDR2 ANQGSEA. This CDR3 spans 12 amino acids. Trimming stripped 4 bases from V and 6 bases from J, with 12 bases between. CDR3 bases: TGCAGCGTTGGAACGTTCGAGGCTGAAGCTTTCTTT. Residues: CSVGTFEAEAFF. Supplemented by reference TRBV29-1 and TRBJ1-1, the full variable domain reads SAVISQKPSRDICQRGTSLTIQCQVDSQVTMMFWYRQQPGQSLTLIATANQGSEATYESGFVIDKFPISRPNLTFSTLTVSNMSPEDSSIYLCSVGTFEAEAFFGQGTRLTVV.

CDR3 amino acids: CASSLEIGHATNTGELFF. As DNA, the CDR3 is TGTGCCAGCAGCTTAGAGATCGGACATGCAACGAACACCGGGGAGCTGTTTTTT. This chain uses TRBV7-9 with TRBJ2-2; TRBD1 is a possible D gene (5 bases). Germline assignment: CDR1 SEHNR and CDR2 FQNEAQ (reference sequence). The CDR3 is made up of 18 amino acids. V lost 1 base and J 0 bases, leaving 15 bases between the germline ends.

The V and J genes are TRBV20-1 and TRBJ2-3, with 11 positions matching TRBD1. The J segment lost 5 bases and the V segment lost 4 bases, leaving 5 bases of the junction unmatched. Germline V gene sequence: CDR1 DFQATT, CDR2 SNEGSKA (reference sequence). CDR3 size: 14 residues. The DNA for the CDR3 is TGCAGTGCTATCCGGGACAGGGGGAAAGATACGCAGTATTTT. Amino acids: CSAIRDRGKDTQYF.

The chain couples TRBV20-1 to TRBJ2-6; D is undetermined. The V and J ends lost 2 bases and 0 bases respectively, with 11 bases between them. Germline V gene data show CDR1 as DFQATT and CDR2 as SNEGSKA (reference sequence). The CDR3 covers 16 residues. CDR3 residues: CSARFGVSSGANVLTF. The DNA of the CDR3 is TGCAGTGCTAGATTCGGTGTAAGCTCTGGGGCCAACGTCCTGACTTTC.

The chain has TRBV29-1 and TRBJ1-1; no reliable D call. The V and J ends lost 5 bases and 4 bases respectively, with 8 bases between them. CDR3 length: 11 amino acids. Germline V CDR1 and CDR2: SQVTM, ANQGSEA. CDR3 coding DNA: TGCAGCGTTCCCACATTCACTGAAGCTTTCTTT. It is translated as CSVPTFTEAFF.